This T cell receptor (beta chain) was observed in a study of lymphopenia after photon versus proton radiotherapy. Overall study results and limits: After the lymphocyte nadir, photon-treated repertoires showed oligoclonal expansion, especially of CD8+ Temra cells. Only patients who died were analyzed for survival; proton advantage is unproven.

V lost 0 bases and J lost 6, with 10 bases in between. The germline CDR1 and CDR2 sequences are SGDLS and YYNGEE. CDR3 length equals 13 residues. Profiled with immunoSEQ multiplex PCR; TCRdb holds only in-frame clones, not every one. Of approximately 170,000 clones listed, about 85% are singletons. This clone was seen once. Antigen unknown. This clonotype was sampled from a man aged 45-60 years with gastric cancer. This specimen consisted of peripheral blood, obtained from a patient treated with photon-based radiotherapy. The chain joins TRBV9 to TRBJ2-7, with D possibly being TRBD2 (5 bases). The CDR3 DNA reads TGTGCCAGCAGCGTAGGAGGGTTGGGCGAGCAGTACTTC. It is translated as CASSVGGLGEQYF. The whole variable domain, remainder taken from reference TRBV9 and TRBJ2-7, is DSGVTQTPKHLITATGQRVTLRCSPRSGDLSVYWYQQSLDQGLQFLIQYYNGEERAKGNILERFSAQQFPDLHSELNLSSLELGDSALYFCASSVGGLGEQYFGPGTRLTVT.